This TCR beta chain appears in the sequencing data of a study of blood T cell repertoires in COVID-19. The overall study: The United States, Italy and Spain provided the acute and convalescent COVID-19 samples. PBMCs, B-cell-depleted T cells, or T cells were the source of the cDNA or gDNA that made up the material.

The CDR3 loop spans 18 amino acids. Germline trimming cut 1 base from V and 5 bases from J; bases unmatched to any gene: 11. CDR1 is SGHVS, CDR2 FQNEAQ, per germline. Original methodology: By means of reference gene primer amplification, nucleated cell counts were estimated. Assay: immunoSEQ multiplex PCR; the TCRdb copy retains only in-frame clones and omits some. The V and J calls and clone size come from that table; D and trimming were worked out from the DNA. The data show 280,000 or so clones, approximately 85% seen once. The sample taken for sequencing was peripheral blood. J is TRBJ2-2 and V is TRBV7-8, with TRBD1 matching 9 bases. The clonotype originates from a man younger than 35 with active or convalescent COVID-19. The CDR3 loop reads CASSLVGRTGASTGELFF. The CDR3 DNA sequence: TGTGCCAGCAGCTTAGTCGGAAGGACAGGGGCATCTACCGGGGAGCTGTTTTTT.